The subject of this entry is one T cell receptor beta chain. Antigen unknown. Among ophthalmopathy patients, the Clinical Activity Score reached at least 3, the NOSPECS grade reached at least 4, and duration remained under 3 months. TCR beta CDR3 regions were amplified from RNA transcripts. During a first-round RT-PCR of the TCR CDR3, the HTBI primer set was used. TCRdb re-called the multiplex PCR reads through MiXCR, storing one row per CDR3 protein. This table holds hundreds of thousands of distinct CDR3 sequences, about 15% found once. The sample comes from a study of T cells in Graves' hyperthyroidism and ophthalmopathy. Study as a whole: Once the initial diagnosis was made, peripheral blood was obtained before any treatment.

Per germline, CDR1 LNHDA and CDR2 SQIVND (reference sequence). The CDR3 is 14 amino acids. V was shortened by 3 bases and J by 2 bases, with 9 bases between the two germline ends. Study results and caveats: Also found in blood were most expanded thyroid clonotypes above 0.001.

Sample: blood. The clonotype comes from a woman aged 45-59 years with Graves' ophthalmopathy. The chain is built from TRBV19 and TRBJ2-3; D gene unclear. DNA for the CDR3: TGTGCCAGTAGTATGAGGCAGCACACAGATACGCAGTATTTT. This codes for CASSMRQHTDTQYF.